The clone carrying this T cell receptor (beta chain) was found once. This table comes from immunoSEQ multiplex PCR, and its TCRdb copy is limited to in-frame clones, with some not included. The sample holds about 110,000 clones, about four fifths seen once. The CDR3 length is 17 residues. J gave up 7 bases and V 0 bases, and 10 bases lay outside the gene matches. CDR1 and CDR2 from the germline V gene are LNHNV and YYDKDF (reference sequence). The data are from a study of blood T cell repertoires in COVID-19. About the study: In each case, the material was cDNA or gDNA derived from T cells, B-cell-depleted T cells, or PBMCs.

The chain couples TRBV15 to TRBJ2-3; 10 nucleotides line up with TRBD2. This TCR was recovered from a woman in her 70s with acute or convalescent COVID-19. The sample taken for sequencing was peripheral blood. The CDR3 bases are TGTGCCACCAGCAGAGATATGAGCGGGGGGGTTCACCATACGCAGTATTTT. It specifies CATSRDMSGGVHHTQYF.